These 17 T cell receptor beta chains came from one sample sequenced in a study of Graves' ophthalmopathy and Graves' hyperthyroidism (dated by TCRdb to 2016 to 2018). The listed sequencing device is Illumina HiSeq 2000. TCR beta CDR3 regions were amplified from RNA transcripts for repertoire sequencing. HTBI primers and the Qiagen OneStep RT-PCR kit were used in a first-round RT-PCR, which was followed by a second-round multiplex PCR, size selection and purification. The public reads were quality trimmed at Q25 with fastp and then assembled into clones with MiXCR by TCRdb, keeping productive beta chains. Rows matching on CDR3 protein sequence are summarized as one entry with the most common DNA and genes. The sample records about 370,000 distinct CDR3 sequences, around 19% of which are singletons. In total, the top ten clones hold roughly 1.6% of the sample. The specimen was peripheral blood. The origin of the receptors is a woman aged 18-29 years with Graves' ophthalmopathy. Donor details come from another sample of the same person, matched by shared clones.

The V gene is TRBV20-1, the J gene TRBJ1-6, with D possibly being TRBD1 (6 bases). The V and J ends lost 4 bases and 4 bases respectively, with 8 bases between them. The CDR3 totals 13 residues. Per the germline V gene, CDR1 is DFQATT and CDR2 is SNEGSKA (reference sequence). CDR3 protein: CSAITGYNSPLHF. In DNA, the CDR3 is TGCAGTGCTATTACAGGGTATAATTCACCCCTCCACTTT.

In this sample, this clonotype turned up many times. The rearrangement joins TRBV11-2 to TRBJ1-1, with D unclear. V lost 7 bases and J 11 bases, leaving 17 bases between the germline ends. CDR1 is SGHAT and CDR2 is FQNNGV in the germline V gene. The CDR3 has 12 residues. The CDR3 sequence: CASTLSGPLAFF. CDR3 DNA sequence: TGTGCCAGCACCCTCTCCGGACCTTTGGCTTTCTTT.

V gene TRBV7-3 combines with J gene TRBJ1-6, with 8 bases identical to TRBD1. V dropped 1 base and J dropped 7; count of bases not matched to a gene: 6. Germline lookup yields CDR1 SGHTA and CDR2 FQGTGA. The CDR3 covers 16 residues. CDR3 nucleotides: TGTGCCAGCAGCTTAATGAACAGGGGGACAAATTCACCCCTCCACTTT. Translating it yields CASSLMNRGTNSPLHF. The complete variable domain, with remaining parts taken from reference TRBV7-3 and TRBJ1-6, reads GAGVSQTPSNKVTEKGKYVELRCDPISGHTALYWYRQSLGQGPEFLIYFQGTGAADDSGLPNDRFFAVRPEGSVSTLKIQRTERGDSAVYLCASSLMNRGTNSPLHFGNGTRLTVT.

CDR3 nucleotide sequence: TGTGCCAGCTCCAGGGGGAAGGGACTAGCGGGAGGCCCGAACACCGGGGAGCTGTTTTTT. This sequence encodes CASSRGKGLAGGPNTGELFF. The rearrangement links TRBV6-2 or TRBV6-3 to TRBJ2-2; 15 bases line up with TRBD2. The length of the CDR3 is 20 residues. The V gene's germline CDR1 is MNHEY and CDR2 SVGEGT. With 8 bases clipped from V and 0 bases from J, the junction kept 13 bases outside the gene matches.

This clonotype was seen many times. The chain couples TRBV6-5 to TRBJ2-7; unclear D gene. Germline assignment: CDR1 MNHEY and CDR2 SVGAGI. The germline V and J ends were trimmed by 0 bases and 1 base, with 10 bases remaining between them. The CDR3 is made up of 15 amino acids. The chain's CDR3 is CASSYSAEGSYEQYF. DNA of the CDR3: TGTGCCAGCAGTTACTCGGCCGAAGGGTCCTACGAGCAGTACTTC.

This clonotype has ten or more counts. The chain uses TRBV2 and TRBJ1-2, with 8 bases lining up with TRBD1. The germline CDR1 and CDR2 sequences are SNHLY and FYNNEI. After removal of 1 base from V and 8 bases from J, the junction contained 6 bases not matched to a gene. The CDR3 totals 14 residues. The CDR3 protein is CASSEGTGNSGYTF. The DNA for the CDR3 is TGTGCCAGCAGTGAAGGGACAGGGAATAGCGGCTACACCTTC.

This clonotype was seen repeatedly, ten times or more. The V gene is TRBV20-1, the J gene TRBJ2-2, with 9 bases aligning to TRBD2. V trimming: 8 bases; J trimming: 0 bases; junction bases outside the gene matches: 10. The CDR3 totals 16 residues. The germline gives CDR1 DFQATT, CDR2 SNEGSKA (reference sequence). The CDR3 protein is CSPKRLAGSNTGELFF. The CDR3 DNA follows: TGCAGTCCCAAGCGGCTAGCGGGATCGAACACCGGGGAGCTGTTTTTT.

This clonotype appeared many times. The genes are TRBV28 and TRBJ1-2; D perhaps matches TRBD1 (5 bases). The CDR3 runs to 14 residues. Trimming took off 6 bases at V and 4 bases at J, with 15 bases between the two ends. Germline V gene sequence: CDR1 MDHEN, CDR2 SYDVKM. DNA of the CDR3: TGTGCCAGCAGGAAAAGGGGTATTGGCTATGGCTACACCTTC. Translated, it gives CASRKRGIGYGYTF.

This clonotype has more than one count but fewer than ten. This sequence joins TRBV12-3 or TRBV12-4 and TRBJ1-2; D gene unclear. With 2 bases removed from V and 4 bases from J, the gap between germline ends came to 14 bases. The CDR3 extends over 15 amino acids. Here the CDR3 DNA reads TGTGCCAGCAGTTTAACGGACGGTATACCCTATGGCTACACCTTC. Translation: CASSLTDGIPYGYTF.

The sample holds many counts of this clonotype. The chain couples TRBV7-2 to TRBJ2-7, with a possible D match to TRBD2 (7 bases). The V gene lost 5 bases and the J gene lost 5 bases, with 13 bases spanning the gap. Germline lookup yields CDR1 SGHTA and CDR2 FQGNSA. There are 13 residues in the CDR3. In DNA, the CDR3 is TGTGCCAGCAGCGGGGGGGCGCCCCACGAGCAGTACTTC. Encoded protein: CASSGGAPHEQYF.

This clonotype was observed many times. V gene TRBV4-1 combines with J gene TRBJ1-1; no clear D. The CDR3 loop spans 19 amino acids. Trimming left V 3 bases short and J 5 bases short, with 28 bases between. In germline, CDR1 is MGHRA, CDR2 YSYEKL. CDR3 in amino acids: CASSHPIRKGASNRTEAFF. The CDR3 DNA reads TGCGCCAGCAGCCATCCCATCCGGAAGGGAGCGAGTAATAGGACTGAAGCTTTCTTT.

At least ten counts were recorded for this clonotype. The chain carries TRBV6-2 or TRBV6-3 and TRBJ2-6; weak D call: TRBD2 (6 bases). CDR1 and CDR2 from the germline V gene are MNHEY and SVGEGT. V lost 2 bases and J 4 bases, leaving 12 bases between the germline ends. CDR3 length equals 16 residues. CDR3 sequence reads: CASSYGASDGANVLTF. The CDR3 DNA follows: TGTGCCAGCAGTTACGGGGCTAGCGACGGGGCCAACGTCCTGACTTTC.

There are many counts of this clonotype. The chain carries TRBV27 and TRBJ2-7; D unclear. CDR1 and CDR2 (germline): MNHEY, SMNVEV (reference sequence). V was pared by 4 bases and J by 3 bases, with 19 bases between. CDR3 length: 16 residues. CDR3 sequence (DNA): TGTGCCAGCAGTTCCTCGAGGACGGTAAGCCACTACGAGCAGTACTTC. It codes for CASSSSRTVSHYEQYF.

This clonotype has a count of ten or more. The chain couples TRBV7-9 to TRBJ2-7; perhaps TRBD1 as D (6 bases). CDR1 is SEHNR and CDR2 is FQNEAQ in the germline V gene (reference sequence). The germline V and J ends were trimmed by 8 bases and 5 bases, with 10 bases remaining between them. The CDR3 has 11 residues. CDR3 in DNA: TGTGCCAGCTTTGCAGGGGACGAGCAGTACTTC. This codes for CASFAGDEQYF.

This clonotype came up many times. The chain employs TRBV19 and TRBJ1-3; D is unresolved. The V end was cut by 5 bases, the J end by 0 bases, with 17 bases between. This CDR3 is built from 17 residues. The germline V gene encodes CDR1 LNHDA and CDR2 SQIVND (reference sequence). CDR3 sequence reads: CASSPWAAGSSGNTIYF. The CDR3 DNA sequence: TGTGCCAGTAGTCCCTGGGCGGCGGGAAGCTCTGGAAACACCATATATTTT.

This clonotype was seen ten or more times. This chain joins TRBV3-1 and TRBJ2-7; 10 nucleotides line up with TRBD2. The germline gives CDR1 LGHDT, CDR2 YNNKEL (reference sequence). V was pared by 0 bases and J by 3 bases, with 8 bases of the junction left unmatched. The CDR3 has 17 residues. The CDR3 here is CASSQDLGLAGDYEQYF. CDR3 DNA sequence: TGTGCCAGCAGCCAAGACCTGGGGCTAGCGGGAGACTACGAGCAGTACTTC.

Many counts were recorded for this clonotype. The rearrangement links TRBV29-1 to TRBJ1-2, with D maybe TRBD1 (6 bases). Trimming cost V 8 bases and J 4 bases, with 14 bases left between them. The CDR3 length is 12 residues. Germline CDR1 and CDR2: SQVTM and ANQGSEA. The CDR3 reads CSLFQGIYGYTF. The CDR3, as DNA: TGCAGCCTCTTCCAGGGGATCTATGGCTACACCTTC.